The 3 T cell receptor beta chains presented below share a single source sample, sequenced in a study of blood T cell repertoires in COVID-19. TCRdb's table, derived via immunoSEQ multiplex PCR, lists solely in-frame clones and lacks some. The data contain 60,000 or so clones, 87% of them singletons. The sequenced material came from peripheral blood. The receptors shown here come from a human donor with acute or convalescent COVID-19. The donor label of this sample is uncertain.

The gene calls are TRBV10-3 and TRBJ1-4; no reliable D call. Trimming cost V 2 bases and J 8 bases, with 12 bases left between them. There are 14 residues in the CDR3. Germline loops: CDR1 ENHRY, CDR2 SYGVKD. CDR3 nucleotides: TGTGCCATCAGTGAGAGCGAGGATTGGGAAAAACTGTTTTTT. Translating gives CAISESEDWEKLFF.

The chain uses TRBV4-1 and TRBJ2-3; TRBD2 matches at 14 bases. CDR3 length: 15 amino acids. Unmatched junction bases numbered 1, after V lost 3 bases and J lost 5 bases. The germline gives CDR1 MGHRA, CDR2 YSYEKL. Written as DNA, the CDR3 is TGCGCCAGCAGCCAGACTAGCGGGGGGGGAGATACGCAGTATTTT. It codes for CASSQTSGGGDTQYF.

The chain has TRBV7-9 and TRBJ2-1, with 7 positions matching TRBD1. Germline assignment: CDR1 SEHNR and CDR2 FQNEAQ (reference sequence). The ends lost 8 bases at V and 4 bases at J; junction bases unmatched: 11. There are 15 residues in the CDR3. CDR3 coding DNA: TGTGCCAGCCTACAGAGACAGGGTTCATACAATGAGCAGTTCTTC. This translates into CASLQRQGSYNEQFF.